The 16 T cell receptor beta chains given below trace back to one sample, sequenced in a study of CD8 T cells in Susac syndrome. With random hexamers, reverse transcription was performed on 0.5 to 1 ug of RNA. From the immunoSEQ multiplex PCR reads, TCRdb called clonotypes with MiXCR, one entry per CDR3 protein. The sample has about 150,000 distinct CDR3 sequences, around 96% seen once; the top ten hold roughly 0.19%. The sample comprised CD8+ T cells from PBMCs. Receptors were obtained from a human donor with multiple sclerosis.

The chain uses TRBV6-6 and TRBJ1-1; tentatively, D is TRBD1 (5 bases). The CDR3 sequence is 14 residues long. Germline V gives CDR1 MNHNY, CDR2 SVGAGI (reference sequence). Deletions cut 2 bases from V and 4 bases from J, with 11 bases between. Here the CDR3 DNA reads TGTGCCAGCAGTTACCAGGGAGGTAGCACTGAAGCTTTCTTT. This translates into CASSYQGGSTEAFF.

The V gene is TRBV11-2, the J gene TRBJ1-6; D is undetermined. The CDR3 has 16 amino acids. CDR1 and CDR2 from the germline V gene are SGHAT and FQNNGV. Trimming took 2 bases from V and 2 from J, leaving 10 bases between them. The CDR3 DNA is TGTGCCAGCAGCTTACGCGAGGTCGCCTATAATTCACCCCTCCACTTT. Amino acid sequence: CASSLREVAYNSPLHF.

CDR3 DNA sequence: TGTGCCAGCAGTAAAACAGGGTTCCAAGCTTTCTTT. Translated, it gives CASSKTGFQAFF. The chain has TRBV27 and TRBJ1-1; D perhaps matches TRBD1 (6 bases). The ends were cut back, 5 bases at V and 9 bases at J, with 13 bases in the middle. Germline CDR1 MNHEY, CDR2 SMNVEV (reference sequence). The CDR3 is 12 residues long.

This chain uses TRBV20-1 with TRBJ2-7; 8 bases match TRBD2. CDR1 is DFQATT and CDR2 is SNEGSKA in the germline V gene (reference sequence). This CDR3 has 12 residues. Losses at the gene ends were 7 bases for V and 4 bases for J; bases not matched to a gene: 6. CDR3 residues: CSGAGGSYEQYF. The DNA for the CDR3 is TGCAGTGGGGCGGGGGGATCGTACGAGCAGTACTTC.

This clonotype was counted once. This rearrangement joins TRBV5-6 to TRBJ2-7; D is perhaps TRBD1 (6 bases). Trimming shortened V by 1 base and J by 5 bases, and 7 bases separated the two germline ends. In germline, CDR1 is SGHDT, CDR2 YYEEEE. The CDR3 contains 12 residues. DNA of the CDR3: TGTGCCAGCAGCTTGAGGGACAACGAGCAGTACTTC. This encodes CASSLRDNEQYF.

This clonotype was found once. The chain couples TRBV5-6 to TRBJ2-7, with TRBD1 as a possible D gene (6 bases). The V gene's germline CDR1 is SGHDT and CDR2 YYEEEE. The CDR3 sequence is 15 residues long. V was cut by 1 base and J by 0 bases, with 11 bases left in between. The CDR3 region is CASSLRGDNSYEQYF. The CDR3 DNA sequence: TGTGCCAGCAGCTTGAGAGGGGACAACTCCTACGAGCAGTACTTC.

The V gene is TRBV11-3, the J gene TRBJ2-1, with 15 positions matching TRBD2. Germline V lookup: CDR1 SGHNT, CDR2 YENEEA. J was trimmed by 7 bases and V by 3 bases; bases with no gene match: 4. The CDR3 has 16 residues. The CDR3: CASSFGGTSGGNEQFF. CDR3 DNA sequence: TGTGCCAGCAGCTTTGGTGGGACTAGCGGGGGGAATGAGCAGTTCTTC.

This chain joins TRBV9 and TRBJ1-4; D ambiguous. The CDR3 sequence is 14 residues long. Trimming removed 4 bases at V and 0 bases at J, with 7 bases between. CDR1 is SGDLS and CDR2 is YYNGEE in the germline V gene. Here the CDR3 DNA reads TGTGCCAGCAGCTCCGGGACAACTAATGAAAAACTGTTTTTT. Its translation: CASSSGTTNEKLFF.

The chain joins TRBV2 to TRBJ2-7, with D tentatively TRBD1 (5 bases). The CDR3 totals 12 residues. Germline CDR1 and CDR2: SNHLY and FYNNEI. Between the trimmed V and J ends, which lost 7 bases and 3 bases, there was a span of 10 bases. The CDR3 DNA sequence: TGTGCCAGCATAGGGGTGCTCTACGAGCAGTACTTC. As protein: CASIGVLYEQYF.

In its sample, this clonotype was seen once. The J gene is TRBJ1-2, the V gene TRBV30; no clear D. The ends were cut back, 4 bases at V and 8 bases at J, with 5 bases in the middle. The CDR3 loop spans 9 amino acids. Germline CDR1 reads GTSNPN; CDR2 reads SVGIG (reference sequence). The CDR3 protein is CAWIEGYTF. CDR3 sequence (DNA): TGTGCCTGGATAGAGGGCTACACCTTC.

In its sample, this clonotype was seen a few times. The chain combines TRBV7-2 with TRBJ2-3; 10 positions match TRBD2. Germline V gene data show CDR1 as SGHTA and CDR2 as FQGNSA. V trimming: 0 bases; J trimming: 7 bases; junction bases outside the gene matches: 7. The CDR3 extends over 16 amino acids. In DNA form, the CDR3 reads TGTGCCAGCAGCTTAGCCCTAGCGGGGGACCTTCATACGCAGTATTTT. It codes for CASSLALAGDLHTQYF.

This clonotype has more than one count but fewer than ten. This chain links TRBV20-1 with TRBJ2-1; TRBD1 might be the D (5 bases). CDR1 is DFQATT and CDR2 is SNEGSKA in the germline V gene (reference sequence). V lost 1 base to trimming and J lost 6 bases, with 10 bases between them. CDR3 length equals 13 residues. This CDR3 is CSARVWQGNEQFF. CDR3 coding DNA: TGCAGTGCTAGAGTATGGCAGGGCAATGAGCAGTTCTTC.

V gene TRBV10-3 combines with J gene TRBJ1-6; 8 bases agree with TRBD1. This CDR3 has 15 amino acids. The germline gives CDR1 ENHRY, CDR2 SYGVKD. The V gene end was trimmed by 4 bases and the J gene end by 7 bases; junction bases not matched to a gene: 6. The CDR3, as DNA: TGTGCCATCAGTGCGGACAGGGTAAACAATTCACCCCTCCACTTT. Translated: CAISADRVNNSPLHF.

This clonotype has only one observation. The chain recombines TRBV29-1 with TRBJ1-1; no clear D gene. The germline gives CDR1 SQVTM, CDR2 ANQGSEA. This CDR3 spans 12 amino acids. The V and J ends lost 5 bases and 0 bases respectively, with 7 bases between them. The CDR3 region has the DNA TGCAGCGTTCCTTCCTTGAACACTGAAGCTTTCTTT. Amino acid sequence: CSVPSLNTEAFF.

The rearrangement joins TRBV12-3 or TRBV12-4 to TRBJ1-2, with D possibly matching TRBD1 (5 bases). V shed 5 bases and J shed 3 bases, with 19 bases lying between them. CDR3 length equals 16 residues. The CDR3 spells CASSLSGGGFHYGYTF. CDR3 coding DNA: TGTGCCAGCAGTCTCTCGGGCGGGGGTTTTCACTATGGCTACACCTTC.

The V gene is TRBV25-1, the J gene TRBJ1-2; D might be TRBD1 (5 bases). Germline V gene sequence: CDR1 MGHDK, CDR2 SYGVNS. This CDR3 is built from 14 residues. V lost 1 base, J lost 7 bases, and 13 bases lay in between. The CDR3 nucleotides read TGTGCCAGCAGTGAATCAGAGGGGTACCGTGGCTACACCTTC. Residues: CASSESEGYRGYTF.